The entry below describes one T cell receptor beta chain. Its antigen remains unknown. These data originate in a study of T cell repertoires in cytomegalovirus infection. TCRdb fed the reads into MiXCR, producing one record per CDR3 protein. Found here are around 300,000 distinct CDR3 sequences, about 25% of them singletons; the top ten hold about an eighth. The CDR3 covers 14 residues. With 1 base clipped from V and 6 bases from J, the junction kept 3 bases outside the gene matches. The V gene's germline CDR1 is SGHTA and CDR2 FQGTGA. The clonotype comes from a human donor in good health (CMV status not recorded). Some clones in this sample may be carry-over from other donors' samples. V gene TRBV7-3 combines with J gene TRBJ2-3, with 8 bases aligning to TRBD2. This sample comprised cultured PBMCs, obtained from culture after CMV antigen stimulation. The CDR3 DNA reads TGTGCCAGCAGCTTAAATTCGGGGGGGGATACGCAGTATTTT. Translation gives CASSLNSGGDTQYF. Using reference TRBV7-3 and TRBJ2-3 for the parts outside the CDR3, the full variable domain is GAGVSQTPSNKVTEKGKYVELRCDPISGHTALYWYRQSLGQGPEFLIYFQGTGAADDSGLPNDRFFAVRPEGSVSTLKIQRTERGDSAVYLCASSLNSGGDTQYFGPGTRLTVL.